This T cell receptor beta chain is drawn from a study of cytomegalovirus exposure and HLA in healthy donors. General study findings and limits: Previous analysis showed most TCR beta V segments were productive about 90% or about 30% of the time. Common viral pathogens (according to a later analysis) appeared linked to several of the most significant clusters.

PCR employed 60 Vbeta and 13 Jbeta primers. Under the authors' procedure: Later work found around 80 million unique TCR beta chains, with about 10 million shared. Clones were read by immunoSEQ multiplex PCR, and TCRdb kept only the in-frame ones, dropping some. V, J and clone size are taken as reported in that table, and D and trimming were inferred from the DNA itself. The table lists some 140,000 clones, less than 80% of them singletons, with 8.8% in the top ten. A remark on this clone: The antigen remains unidentified.

Trimming pared 4 bases from V and 4 bases from J, leaving 12 bases between. The CDR3 extends over 14 amino acids. CDR1 and CDR2 from the germline V gene are SGHTA and FQGTGA. The genes are TRBV7-3 and TRBJ2-3; a weak D match, TRBD2 (6 bases). Sample: PBMCs. This clonotype originated in a woman between 45 and 65 years old in good health and CMV-seropositive. This CDR3 is CASSSWTNPDTQYF. Here the CDR3 DNA reads TGTGCCAGCAGCTCCTGGACTAACCCAGATACGCAGTATTTT.